The 29 T cell receptor beta chains below all came from one sample that was sequenced in a study of CD8 T cells in ankylosing spondylitis. TCRdb re-called the 5' RACE reads through MiXCR, storing one row per CDR3 protein. This table has about 160,000 distinct CDR3 sequences, approximately 10% appearing once. The sample was blood, either unsorted or a sorted T cell fraction (not recorded which). Every receptor here comes from a female donor with ankylosing spondylitis or in good health (not recorded which).

This clonotype has at least ten counts. The rearrangement links TRBV4-2 to TRBJ1-1; D call uncertain. The CDR3 covers 13 residues. Trimming stripped 1 base from V and 1 base from J, with 4 bases between. Germline CDR1 is LGHNA and CDR2 is YNFKEQ. CDR3 residues: CASSQVENTEAFF. The CDR3 DNA reads as TGTGCCAGCAGCCAAGTGGAGAACACTGAAGCTTTCTTT.

This clonotype has only a few counts. The CDR3 loop reads CASSPGGSADTQYF. The CDR3 nucleotides are TGTGCCAGCAGCCCCGGAGGGTCGGCAGATACGCAGTATTTT. The chain couples TRBV7-9 to TRBJ2-3; D perhaps matches TRBD2 (6 bases). Trimming removed 5 bases at V and 4 bases at J, with 13 bases between. CDR1 is SEHNR and CDR2 is FQNEAQ in the germline V gene (reference sequence). CDR3 length: 14 residues.

The chain uses TRBV20-1 and TRBJ1-4, with D unclear. CDR3 length: 13 residues. The germline gives CDR1 DFQATT, CDR2 SNEGSKA (reference sequence). Trimming took off 4 bases at V and 10 bases at J, with 16 bases between the two ends. CDR3 region: CSAIVLAEGKLFF. For the CDR3, the DNA is TGCAGTGCTATTGTGTTGGCGGAAGGAAAACTGTTTTTT.

The table lists this clonotype with many counts. This chain connects TRBV4-3 to TRBJ2-2; no reliable D call. The CDR3 length is 15 residues. V shed 0 bases and J shed 5 bases, with 10 bases lying between them. CDR1 is LGHNA and CDR2 is YSLEER in the germline V gene. The CDR3 DNA follows: TGCGCCAGCAGCCAAGAAAGAATTGCGACCGGGGAGCTGTTTTTT. This translates into CASSQERIATGELFF.

The chain uses TRBV10-3 and TRBJ1-2; possibly TRBD1 for D (6 bases). The CDR3 sequence is 15 residues long. The V and J ends lost 8 bases and 2 bases respectively, with 18 bases between them. Germline V CDR1 and CDR2: ENHRY, SYGVKD. The CDR3 nucleotides are TGTGCCATCTGGGCGGGGGCCTTTCTAAACTATGGCTACACCTTC. Protein product: CAIWAGAFLNYGYTF.

The V and J genes are TRBV7-9 and TRBJ2-1; D ambiguous. The germline gives CDR1 SEHNR, CDR2 FQNEAQ (reference sequence). CDR3 length: 15 residues. Trimming took off 5 bases at V and 1 base at J, with 12 bases between the two ends. This CDR3 is CASSPPLGSYNEQFF. DNA of the CDR3: TGTGCCAGCAGCCCCCCCCTAGGGTCCTACAATGAGCAGTTCTTC.

The chain couples TRBV7-2 to TRBJ1-4, with 8 nucleotides matching TRBD1. Germline lookup yields CDR1 SGHTA and CDR2 FQGNSA. The CDR3 consists of 14 residues. V lost 4 bases and J lost 8; bases outside the gene matches: 6. This CDR3 reads CASSSQGGWEKLFF. The CDR3, as DNA: TGTGCCAGCAGCTCACAGGGGGGTTGGGAAAAACTGTTTTTT.

The chain uses TRBV11-1 and TRBJ2-1, with D uncertain. CDR1 is SGHAT, CDR2 FQDESV, per germline (reference sequence). V was pared by 5 bases and J by 9 bases, with 17 bases between. This CDR3 has 14 amino acids. CDR3 nucleotide sequence: TGTGCCAGCAGCATATTGACGCCCCTCTCTGAGCAGTTCTTC. This sequence encodes CASSILTPLSEQFF.

This clonotype was recorded at least ten times. The chain links TRBV28 to TRBJ2-7, with TRBD1 as a possible D gene (5 bases). This CDR3 region has 14 residues. The germline V and J ends were trimmed by 2 bases and 6 bases, with 14 bases remaining between them. Germline loops: CDR1 MDHEN, CDR2 SYDVKM. The CDR3 is CASSLPGQSPEQYF. In DNA form, the CDR3 reads TGTGCCAGCAGTTTACCAGGACAATCTCCCGAGCAGTACTTC.

This clonotype was detected a few times. The chain uses TRBV6-5 and TRBJ2-1; D unclear. Germline CDR1 is MNHEY and CDR2 is SVGAGI. CDR3 length: 15 residues. V was pared by 2 bases and J by 0 bases, with 8 bases between. The CDR3 region is CASSYQEDSYNEQFF. The DNA of the CDR3 is TGTGCCAGCAGTTACCAAGAAGACTCCTACAATGAGCAGTTCTTC.

This clonotype appeared a few times. The V gene is TRBV7-9, the J gene TRBJ1-1, with a tentative D call TRBD1 (6 bases). Germline V CDR1 and CDR2: SEHNR, FQNEAQ (reference sequence). This CDR3 comprises 14 residues. V gave up 4 bases and J gave up 4 bases, with 13 bases separating them. In DNA form, the CDR3 reads TGTGCCAGCAGCTCCCTGGACAGCGCCACTGAAGCTTTCTTT. Translation gives CASSSLDSATEAFF. The full variable domain, its missing parts supplied by reference TRBV7-9 and TRBJ1-1, is DTGVSQNPRHKITKRGQNVTFRCDPISEHNRLYWYRQTLGQGPEFLTYFQNEAQLEKSRLLSDRFSAERPKGSFSTLEIQRTEQGDSAMYLCASSSLDSATEAFFGQGTRLTVV.

This clonotype was counted once. V usage is TRBV3-1 and J usage is TRBJ1-1; D ambiguous. This CDR3 is built from 12 residues. Germline V gene data show CDR1 as LGHDT and CDR2 as YNNKEL (reference sequence). The V end lost 3 bases, the J end lost 4 bases, and 6 bases lay between the germline ends. The CDR3 loop reads CASSHYGTEAFF. The CDR3 DNA reads as TGTGCCAGCAGCCACTACGGCACTGAAGCTTTCTTT.

The chain has TRBV24-1 and TRBJ1-5; D call uncertain. The CDR3 has 13 residues. Trimming cost V 3 bases and J 7 bases, with 9 bases left between them. Per germline, CDR1 KGHDR and CDR2 SFDVKD. CDR3 amino acids: CATSDGNGQPQHF. The CDR3 DNA sequence: TGTGCCACCAGTGATGGGAACGGGCAGCCCCAGCATTTT.

This clonotype was counted at least ten times. The genes are TRBV30 and TRBJ2-1; tentative D call: TRBD2 (6 bases). The V end was cut by 2 bases, the J end by 9 bases, with 14 bases between. The CDR3 has 13 residues. CDR1 and CDR2 (germline): GTSNPN, SVGIG (reference sequence). The CDR3 coding sequence is TGTGCCTGGAGTCGGGGGAACCGAGCTGAGCAGTTCTTC. It codes for CAWSRGNRAEQFF.

This clonotype was counted only a few times. The genes are TRBV7-9 and TRBJ1-1, with TRBD1 as a possible D gene (5 bases). Germline V gene sequence: CDR1 SEHNR, CDR2 FQNEAQ (reference sequence). CDR3 length: 14 residues. Between the trimmed V and J ends, which lost 1 base and 6 bases, there was a span of 12 bases. The CDR3 sequence is CASSLVGRVAEAFF. The DNA of the CDR3 is TGTGCCAGCAGCTTAGTCGGCAGGGTGGCTGAAGCTTTCTTT.

The V and J genes are TRBV20-1 and TRBJ2-1; D remains ambiguous. The germline V and J ends were trimmed by 0 bases and 7 bases, with 7 bases remaining between them. Germline V gene sequence: CDR1 DFQATT, CDR2 SNEGSKA (reference sequence). The CDR3 covers 12 residues. The CDR3 here is CSARDFGNEQFF. CDR3 DNA: TGCAGTGCTAGAGATTTCGGGAATGAGCAGTTCTTC.

This clonotype was observed many times. The chain is built from TRBV3-1 and TRBJ2-1, with unresolved D. CDR1 and CDR2 from the germline V gene are LGHDT and YNNKEL (reference sequence). The V end lost 1 base, the J end lost 4 bases, and 2 bases lay between the germline ends. This CDR3 has 12 residues. For the CDR3, the DNA is TGTGCCAGCAGCCAAGCATACAATGAGCAGTTCTTC. It specifies CASSQAYNEQFF.

The rearrangement links TRBV29-1 to TRBJ2-2; a possible D gene is TRBD1 (6 bases). CDR3 size: 15 residues. Per germline, CDR1 SQVTM and CDR2 ANQGSEA. Trimming pared 5 bases from V and 2 bases from J, leaving 15 bases between. CDR3 region: CSVIARTANTGELFF. CDR3 in DNA: TGCAGCGTTATTGCCCGGACAGCAAACACCGGGGAGCTGTTTTTT.

The chain combines TRBV9 with TRBJ2-1; TRBD2 might be the D (6 bases). This CDR3 spans 15 amino acids. Trimming took 2 bases from V and 0 from J, leaving 9 bases between them. Germline CDR1 SGDLS, CDR2 YYNGEE. The DNA of the CDR3 is TGTGCCAGCAGCGTTGGGAGGAGCTCCTACAATGAGCAGTTCTTC. This codes for CASSVGRSSYNEQFF. Variable domain in full (rest from reference TRBV9 and TRBJ2-1): DSGVTQTPKHLITATGQRVTLRCSPRSGDLSVYWYQQSLDQGLQFLIQYYNGEERAKGNILERFSAQQFPDLHSELNLSSLELGDSALYFCASSVGRSSYNEQFFGPGTRLTVL.

The chain is built from TRBV6-5 and TRBJ2-6; D remains ambiguous. Trimming shortened V by 5 bases and J by 0 bases, and 11 bases separated the two germline ends. Germline lookup yields CDR1 MNHEY and CDR2 SVGAGI. This CDR3 has 16 amino acids. The CDR3: CASSTLVASGANVLTF. CDR3 DNA: TGTGCCAGCAGTACTTTAGTGGCCTCTGGGGCCAACGTCCTGACTTTC.

In its sample, this clonotype was seen a few times. The rearrangement joins TRBV27 to TRBJ1-1; D call uncertain. CDR3 length equals 12 residues. Between the trimmed V and J ends, which lost 8 bases and 5 bases, there was a span of 12 bases. The germline CDR1 and CDR2 sequences are MNHEY and SMNVEV (reference sequence). The CDR3 DNA reads TGTGCCAGCTTTCGGACGGGGACTGAAGCTTTCTTT. The encoded protein is CASFRTGTEAFF.

The rearrangement links TRBV27 to TRBJ1-1; no reliable D call. Trimming pared 4 bases from V and 3 bases from J, leaving 9 bases between. Germline V gene data show CDR1 as MNHEY and CDR2 as SMNVEV (reference sequence). The CDR3 sequence is 13 residues long. The CDR3 loop is CASSSSAYTEAFF. The CDR3, as DNA: TGTGCCAGCAGTTCGTCAGCATACACTGAAGCTTTCTTT.

The CDR3: CASSSRTDGDTQYF. The CDR3 DNA follows: TGTGCCAGCAGTTCCCGGACGGACGGAGATACGCAGTATTTT. This chain joins TRBV27 and TRBJ2-3; D gene uncertain. Germline V gives CDR1 MNHEY, CDR2 SMNVEV (reference sequence). The CDR3 length is 14 residues. Trimming cost V 4 bases and J 5 bases, with 13 bases left between them.

This clonotype was detected a few times. The chain carries TRBV15 and TRBJ2-7; possibly TRBD1 for D (7 bases). The CDR3 sequence is 15 residues long. Between the trimmed V and J ends, which lost 0 bases and 3 bases, there was a span of 12 bases. Germline lookup yields CDR1 LNHNV and CDR2 YYDKDF (reference sequence). This CDR3 is CATSRDPGDSYEQYF. The CDR3 nucleotides are TGTGCCACCAGCAGAGATCCGGGGGACAGCTACGAGCAGTACTTC. The variable domain in full, completed from reference TRBV15 and TRBJ2-7, reads DAMVIQNPRYQVTQFGKPVTLSCSQTLNHNVMYWYQQKSSQAPKLLFHYYDKDFNNEADTPDNFQSRRPNTSFCFLDIRSPGLGDTAMYLCATSRDPGDSYEQYFGPGTRLTVT.

This clonotype appeared a few times. The genes are TRBV12-3 or TRBV12-4 and TRBJ1-2; no clear D gene. This CDR3 comprises 13 residues. V lost 6 bases and J lost 3, with 11 bases in between. The CDR3 here is CASSSRDYYGYTF. CDR3 in DNA: TGTGCCAGCAGCTCCCGTGACTACTATGGCTACACCTTC.

The chain couples TRBV6-5 to TRBJ2-1; D could derive from TRBD1 or TRBD2 (6 bases each). Trimming cost V 0 bases and J 5 bases, with 14 bases left between them. The CDR3 totals 16 residues. CDR1 is MNHEY and CDR2 is SVGAGI in the germline V gene. CDR3 sequence reads: CASSYSGDGGHNEQFF. The CDR3 coding sequence is TGTGCCAGCAGTTACTCGGGGGATGGGGGGCACAATGAGCAGTTCTTC.

This clonotype was picked up a small number of times. J is TRBJ2-1 and V is TRBV5-1; 7 bases align to TRBD2. Germline values: CDR1 SGHRS, CDR2 YFSETQ. Trimming at V came to 1 base and at J to 7 bases, leaving 11 bases not matched to a gene. The CDR3 totals 16 residues. The DNA of the CDR3 is TGCGCCAGCAGCTTGCGGGGGGACCCACCCGTTAATGAGCAGTTCTTC. This sequence encodes CASSLRGDPPVNEQFF.

The J gene is TRBJ1-4, the V gene TRBV7-6; tentatively, D is TRBD1 (6 bases). Germline CDR1 SGHVS, CDR2 FNYEAQ. The length of the CDR3 is 15 residues. V was clipped by 5 bases and J by 7 bases, with 17 bases between them. Written as DNA, the CDR3 is TGTGCCAGCAGCCATAGTGGGGGCCTTGGTGAAAAACTGTTTTTT. It encodes CASSHSGGLGEKLFF.

This clonotype showed up just a few times. The chain recombines TRBV4-3 with TRBJ2-7; no clear D. Trimming left V 0 bases short and J 2 bases short, with 11 bases between. The CDR3 spans 15 residues. CDR1 LGHNA and CDR2 YSLEER come from the germline V gene. The CDR3 DNA sequence: TGCGCCAGCAGCCAAGAGCCAACAGTAACCTACGAGCAGTACTTC. It yields the protein CASSQEPTVTYEQYF.